Listed here are 2 T cell receptor beta chains from one sample, sequenced in a study of regulatory T cells in long-lasting Graves disease (dated by TCRdb to the early 2020s). The time point label on this specimen signifies: newly diagnosed GD, antithyroid drugs for less than 3 months. RNA was extracted from PBMCs in TRIzol for both TCR sequencing and RNA sequencing. The library relied on multiplex PCR. The sample was run on an Illumina HiSeq 4000. iRepertoire HTBI primers and Arm-PCR amplification of CDR3 regions were used to construct TCR beta libraries. The public reads were run again by TCRdb, first through fastp at Q25 and then through MiXCR, and only productive beta chains were kept. One record per CDR3 amino acid sequence lists the most common genes and DNA. This sample comprises some 600,000 distinct CDR3 sequences, approximately 16% of them detected only once. About 12% of the sample belongs to the ten largest clones.

These data were also reused for a study on T cells in Graves' hyperthyroidism and ophthalmopathy.

The specimen comprised peripheral blood mononuclear cells (PBMCs), sampled at new diagnosis, from a patient treated with antithyroid drugs. All receptors come from a man aged 18 to 29 with Graves disease. Donor details come from another sample of the same person, matched by shared clones.

This clonotype was counted many times. V is TRBV6-9 and J is TRBJ2-7, with TRBD1 as a possible D gene (5 bases). CDR1 MNHGY and CDR2 SVAAGI come from the germline V gene. The CDR3 loop spans 15 amino acids. With 3 bases removed from V and 0 bases from J, the gap between germline ends came to 12 bases. The CDR3, as DNA: TGTGCCAGCAGTTACGCTGCAGGGTCCTCCTACGAGCAGTACTTC. As protein: CASSYAAGSSYEQYF.

This chain uses TRBV28 with TRBJ1-4; TRBD1 might be the D (5 bases). Germline V gene data show CDR1 as MDHEN and CDR2 as SYDVKM. V was clipped by 9 bases and J by 3 bases, with 14 bases between them. The CDR3 length is 14 residues. CDR3 amino acids: CASRGESPNEKLFF. CDR3 sequence (DNA): TGTGCCAGTCGAGGGGAGTCACCTAATGAAAAACTGTTTTTT.